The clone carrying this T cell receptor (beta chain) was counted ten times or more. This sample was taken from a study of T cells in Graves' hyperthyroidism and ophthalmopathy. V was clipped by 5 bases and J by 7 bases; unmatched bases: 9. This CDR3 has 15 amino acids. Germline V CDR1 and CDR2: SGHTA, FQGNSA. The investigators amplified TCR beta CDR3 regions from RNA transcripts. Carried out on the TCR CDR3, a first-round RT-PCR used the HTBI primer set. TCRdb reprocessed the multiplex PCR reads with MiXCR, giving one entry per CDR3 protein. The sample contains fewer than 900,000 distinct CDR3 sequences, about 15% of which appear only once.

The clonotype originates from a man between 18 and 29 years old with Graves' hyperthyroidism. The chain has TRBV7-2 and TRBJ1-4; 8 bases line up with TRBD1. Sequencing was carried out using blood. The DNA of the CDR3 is TGTGCCAGCAGCCCCACGACAGGGGTAGCTGAAAAACTGTTTTTT. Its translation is CASSPTTGVAEKLFF.